The clone carrying this T cell receptor (beta chain) came up a few times. V was pared by 5 bases and J by 0 bases, with 20 bases between. The CDR3 extends over 17 amino acids. Germline assignment: CDR1 SGHTA and CDR2 FQGNSA. One entry per CDR3 protein, called by TCRdb with MiXCR from the 5' RACE reads. The repertoire holds over 60,000 distinct CDR3 sequences, with 10% to 12% as singletons. The data originate from a study of early T cells in non-severe SARS-CoV-2 infection. The sequence came from an adult who was a healthcare worker with PCR-confirmed SARS-CoV-2 infection or an uninfected control (not recorded which). Sequenced here: whole blood, sampled at baseline. The V and J genes are TRBV7-2 and TRBJ2-7; D ambiguous. The CDR3 is CASSPTTLGLSSYEQYF. CDR3 sequence (DNA): TGTGCCAGCAGCCCAACGACTCTGGGGTTGAGCTCCTACGAGCAGTACTTC.